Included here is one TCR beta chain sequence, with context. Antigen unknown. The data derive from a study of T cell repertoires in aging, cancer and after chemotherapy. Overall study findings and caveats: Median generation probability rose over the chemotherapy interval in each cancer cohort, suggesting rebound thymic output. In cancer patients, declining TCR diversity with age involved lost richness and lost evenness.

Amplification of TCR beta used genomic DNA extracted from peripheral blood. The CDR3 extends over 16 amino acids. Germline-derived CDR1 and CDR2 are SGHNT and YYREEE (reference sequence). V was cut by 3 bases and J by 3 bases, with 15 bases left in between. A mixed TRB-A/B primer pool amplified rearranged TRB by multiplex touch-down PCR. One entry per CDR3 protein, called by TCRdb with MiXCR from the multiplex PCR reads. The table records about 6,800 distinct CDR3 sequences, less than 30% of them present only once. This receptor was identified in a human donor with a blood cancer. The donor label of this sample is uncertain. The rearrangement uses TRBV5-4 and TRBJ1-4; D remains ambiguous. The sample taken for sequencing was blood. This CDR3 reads CASSSEVGSPNEKLFF. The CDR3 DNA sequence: TGTGCCAGCAGCTCCGAGGTGGGCAGCCCTAATGAAAAACTGTTTTTT.